The clone carrying this T cell receptor (beta chain) was seen only a few times. Its antigen is undetermined. This specimen comes from a study of tumor-infiltrating lymphocytes in primary liver carcinoma. Study-wide background: Patients diagnosed with primary liver carcinoma received treatment through surgical resection. These were node-negative, non-metastatic T1-T3 tumors of roughly 4 to 10 cm.

Findings and caveats of the study: In tumor-adjacent and tumor-blood pairs, overlap was lower than in tumor region pairs.

This CDR3 comprises 14 residues. Trimming took off 10 bases at V and 5 bases at J, with 17 bases between the two ends. CDR1 and CDR2 from the germline V gene are MNHNS and SASEGT. Germline DNA was also extracted, with blood RNA taken from unsorted whole blood. The collection of 3 to 4 milliliters of peripheral blood preceded surgery. Constant-region priming of 500 ng total RNA yielded TCR beta cDNA. Three-round nested multiplex PCR performed with slightly modified ARM-PCR produced the TCR beta libraries. Primers for the first two PCR rounds were TRBV1-TRBV30 forward primers and a C-beta reverse primer (roughly 9 cycles per round). TCRdb re-called the multiplex PCR reads through MiXCR, storing one row per CDR3 protein. The repertoire has around 330,000 distinct CDR3 sequences, approximately 58% of them found once; the top ten carry approximately 15%.

The sample comprised peripheral blood. This chain joins TRBV6-1 and TRBJ2-2; no reliable D call. The source is a woman aged 25 to 45 with primary liver carcinoma and hepatitis B virus infection. CDR3 sequence reads: CAILPPELTGELFF. CDR3 coding DNA: TGTGCCATTTTACCTCCCGAACTAACCGGGGAGCTGTTTTTT.